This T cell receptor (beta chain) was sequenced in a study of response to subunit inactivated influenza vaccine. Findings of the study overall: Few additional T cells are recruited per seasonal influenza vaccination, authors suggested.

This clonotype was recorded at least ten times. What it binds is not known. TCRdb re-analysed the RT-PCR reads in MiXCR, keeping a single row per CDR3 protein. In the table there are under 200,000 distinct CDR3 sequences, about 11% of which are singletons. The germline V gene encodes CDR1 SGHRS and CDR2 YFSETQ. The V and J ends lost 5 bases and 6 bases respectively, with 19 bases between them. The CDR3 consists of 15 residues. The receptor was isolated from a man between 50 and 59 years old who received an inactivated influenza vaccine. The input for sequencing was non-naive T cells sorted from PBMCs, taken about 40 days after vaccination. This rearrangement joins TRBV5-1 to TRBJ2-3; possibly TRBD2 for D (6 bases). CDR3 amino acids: CASRFLTGAMDTQYF. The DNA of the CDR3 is TGCGCCAGCAGATTCCTTACGGGAGCAATGGATACGCAGTATTTT.